Here is one TCR beta chain with its context. Method: immunoSEQ multiplex PCR; TCRdb's copy keeps in-frame clones and lacks some. The sample contains about 220,000 clones, about 87% of which appear only once. This sample was included in a study of blood T cell repertoires in COVID-19. Germline V gene data show CDR1 as SGDLS and CDR2 as YYNGEE. V lost 0 bases, J lost 4 bases, and 6 bases stayed unmatched. This CDR3 is 15 amino acids long. The clonotype originates from a woman aged 30 to 39 with acute COVID-19. The chain has TRBV9 and TRBJ2-7, with 8 bases fitting TRBD1. The specimen sequenced was PBMCs or T cells enriched from blood (not recorded which). The CDR3, as DNA: TGTGCCAGCAGCGTAGAAGGGACAGGTTTTTACGAGCAGTACTTC. Protein: CASSVEGTGFYEQYF.